These 31 T cell receptor beta chains were sequenced from one sample in a study of cytomegalovirus exposure and HLA in healthy donors. Use of 60 Vbeta and 13 Jbeta primers characterized the PCR. The protocol was immunoSEQ multiplex PCR, while the TCRdb copy is restricted to in-frame clones and leaves out a portion. The table records about 210,000 clones, about four fifths of them present only once. The sample comprised PBMCs. The receptors shown here come from a woman aged 45-65 years in good health and CMV-seropositive.

V usage is TRBV5-4 and J usage is TRBJ2-1; TRBD2 agrees at 16 bases. Unmatched junction bases numbered 2, after V lost 4 bases and J lost 4 bases. This CDR3 comprises 16 residues. Germline lookup yields CDR1 SGHNT and CDR2 YYREEE (reference sequence). The CDR3 here is CASSLGLAGGYNEQFF. The CDR3 nucleotides are TGTGCCAGCAGCCTGGGACTAGCGGGGGGGTACAATGAGCAGTTCTTC.

This clone was recorded a few times. This chain uses TRBV7-9 with TRBJ2-3; 10 positions match TRBD2. In germline, CDR1 is SEHNR, CDR2 FQNEAQ (reference sequence). The CDR3 runs to 15 residues. V gave up 4 bases and J gave up 3 bases; unmatched junction bases: 4. CDR3 coding DNA: TGTGCCAGCAGCTCCGGACTAGCGGAGACAGATACGCAGTATTTT. Its protein is CASSSGLAETDTQYF.

CDR3: CASSLTGGLSTDTQYF. CDR3 DNA: TGTGCCAGCAGTTTAACAGGGGGCCTTAGCACAGATACGCAGTATTTT. This sequence joins TRBV6-5 and TRBJ2-3; 9 bases agree with TRBD1. Germline V gives CDR1 MNHEY, CDR2 SVGAGI. The V segment lost 4 bases and the J segment 0 bases; nucleotides outside the gene matches: 5. The CDR3 totals 16 residues.

J is TRBJ2-1 and V is TRBV7-2; weak D call: TRBD2 (5 bases). CDR3 size: 14 residues. Germline CDR1 SGHTA, CDR2 FQGNSA. Between the trimmed V and J ends, which lost 1 base and 5 bases, there was a span of 9 bases. In DNA form, the CDR3 reads TGTGCCAGCAGCTTAGAGAGGAGGAACAATGAGCAGTTCTTC. Amino acid sequence: CASSLERRNNEQFF.

The table lists this clone with a few counts. The chain combines TRBV5-6 with TRBJ2-5; D might be TRBD1 (5 bases). Per the germline V gene, CDR1 is SGHDT and CDR2 is YYEEEE. The CDR3 has 16 residues. Between the trimmed V and J ends, which lost 2 bases and 4 bases, there was a span of 18 bases. CDR3 bases: TGTGCCAGCAGCTTCACAGGCGGATTTGTAACAGAGACCCAGTACTTC. Encoded protein: CASSFTGGFVTETQYF.

Only one count was recorded for this clone. The chain links TRBV7-9 to TRBJ2-4; D is uncertain. From germline, CDR1 is SEHNR and CDR2 FQNEAQ (reference sequence). V was trimmed by 1 base and J by 2 bases, leaving 12 bases between them. This CDR3 is 16 amino acids long. CDR3 sequence reads: CASSLETARTKNIQYF. In DNA, the CDR3 is TGTGCCAGCAGCTTAGAGACTGCACGTACCAAAAACATTCAGTACTTC. Filled out from reference TRBV7-9 and TRBJ2-4, the complete variable domain reads DTGVSQNPRHKITKRGQNVTFRCDPISEHNRLYWYRQTLGQGPEFLTYFQNEAQLEKSRLLSDRFSAERPKGSFSTLEIQRTEQGDSAMYLCASSLETARTKNIQYFGAGTRLSVL.

J is TRBJ1-1 and V is TRBV4-1; D uncertain. CDR1 MGHRA and CDR2 YSYEKL come from the germline V gene. Trimming took 2 bases from V and 4 from J, leaving 17 bases between them. CDR3 length equals 16 residues. As DNA, the CDR3 is TGCGCCAGCAGCCAACACAGTTATCAAGAGGGCACTGAAGCTTTCTTT. As protein: CASSQHSYQEGTEAFF.

The chain uses TRBV30 and TRBJ1-1; D is ambiguous. This CDR3 is built from 13 residues. The ends were cut back, 4 bases at V and 3 bases at J, with 12 bases in the middle. Germline-derived CDR1 and CDR2 are GTSNPN and SVGIG (reference sequence). The DNA for the CDR3 is TGTGCCTGGACCCCAGGTGTTTACACTGAAGCTTTCTTT. Amino acids: CAWTPGVYTEAFF.

J is TRBJ1-5 and V is TRBV2, with unresolved D. The CDR3 is 16 residues long. The germline V gene has CDR1 SNHLY and CDR2 FYNNEI. The V end was cut by 4 bases, the J end by 3 bases, with 16 bases between. The CDR3 here is CASSAGRISFNQPQHF. The CDR3 coding sequence is TGTGCCAGCAGTGCGGGGAGAATAAGTTTCAATCAGCCCCAGCATTTT.

This chain links TRBV27 with TRBJ2-7; 8 bases fit TRBD2. This CDR3 contains 15 residues. Looked up from germline, CDR1 is MNHEY and CDR2 is SMNVEV (reference sequence). V lost 4 bases, J lost 2 bases, and 7 bases stayed unmatched. CDR3 in DNA: TGTGCCAGCAGTTGGAGGGCGGGGGGAACCTACGAGCAGTACTTC. Translation gives CASSWRAGGTYEQYF.

The chain couples TRBV23-1 to TRBJ2-1, with D tentatively TRBD2 (6 bases). TRBV23-1 is an ORF, with its function uncertain. The length of the CDR3 is 14 residues. With 0 bases removed from V and 14 bases from J, the gap between germline ends came to 17 bases. CDR3 coding DNA: TGCGCCAGCAGTCAATCTCCTTGGGGGGAGAGGGAGTTCTTC. Amino acids: CASSQSPWGEREFF.

The CDR3 sequence: CASTMTGYYGYTF. CDR3 DNA sequence: TGTGCCAGCACAATGACAGGCTACTATGGCTACACCTTC. This rearrangement joins TRBV7-2 to TRBJ1-2, with a weak D call TRBD1 (6 bases). The V end was cut by 7 bases, the J end by 3 bases, with 12 bases between. Germline V gene data show CDR1 as SGHTA and CDR2 as FQGNSA. This CDR3 is built from 13 residues.

The CDR3 DNA reads as TGTGCCTGGGGGACAGGGGTCCTGGGAGGCTACACCTTC. This encodes CAWGTGVLGGYTF. The V call is TRBV30, the J call TRBJ1-2; TRBD1 matches at 10 bases. Germline values: CDR1 GTSNPN, CDR2 SVGIG (reference sequence). The CDR3 runs 13 residues. J gave up 8 bases and V 5 bases, and 8 bases lay outside the gene matches.

This chain links TRBV28 with TRBJ1-1; no reliable D call. Trimming stripped 8 bases from V and 11 bases from J, with 12 bases between. From germline, CDR1 is MDHEN and CDR2 SYDVKM. The CDR3 is made up of 10 amino acids. The CDR3 DNA sequence: TGTGCCAGCCTCGATAGTGTCGCTTTCTTT. This gives the protein CASLDSVAFF.

The J gene is TRBJ2-5, the V gene TRBV11-2, with 8 bases identical to TRBD1. Germline loops: CDR1 SGHAT, CDR2 FQNNGV. Losses at the gene ends were 4 bases for V and 5 bases for J; bases not matched to a gene: 6. The CDR3 extends over 14 amino acids. The CDR3 reads CASSSSTGEETQYF. DNA for the CDR3: TGTGCCAGCAGCTCCTCGACAGGGGAGGAGACCCAGTACTTC.

The V call is TRBV7-6, the J call TRBJ2-7, with 10 positions matching TRBD1. Germline assignment: CDR1 SGHVS and CDR2 FNYEAQ. Germline trimming cut 2 bases from V and 7 bases from J; bases unmatched to any gene: 17. The CDR3 covers 18 residues. The chain's CDR3 is CASSLRGWAGTGVIEQYF. CDR3 in DNA: TGTGCCAGCAGCTTAAGGGGATGGGCCGGGACAGGGGTGATAGAGCAGTACTTC.

V gene TRBV10-3 combines with J gene TRBJ2-3; 9 nucleotides align to TRBD2. Germline V CDR1 and CDR2: ENHRY, SYGVKD. CDR3 length equals 16 residues. V lost 5 bases and J lost 2; bases outside the gene matches: 8. The CDR3 DNA follows: TGTGCCATCAGTTTCGTTTCTAGCGGGGACACAGATACGCAGTATTTT. Translated: CAISFVSSGDTDTQYF.

This chain links TRBV28 with TRBJ2-7; TRBD1 is a possible D gene (5 bases). V was clipped by 8 bases and J by 2 bases, with 13 bases between them. This CDR3 spans 13 amino acids. Germline V gene sequence: CDR1 MDHEN, CDR2 SYDVKM. CDR3 amino acids: CASGSQVPYEQYF. Here the CDR3 DNA reads TGTGCCAGCGGGTCACAGGTCCCCTACGAGCAGTACTTC.

As to this clone: The junction differs from germline at one of its ends, possibly a read error. The genes are TRBV7-9 and TRBJ2-5, with D unclear. The CDR3 is made up of 12 amino acids. Germline values: CDR1 SEHNR, CDR2 FQNEAQ (reference sequence). Here the CDR3 reads CSSSLASPAQYF. In DNA, the CDR3 is TGTTCCAGCAGCTTAGCTTCTCCGGCCCAGTACTTC.

The rearrangement uses TRBV30 and TRBJ1-5, with 7 bases that match TRBD1. Germline CDR1 GTSNPN, CDR2 SVGIG (reference sequence). The CDR3 spans 13 residues. After removal of 0 bases from V and 6 bases from J, the junction contained 2 bases not matched to a gene. The CDR3 DNA reads as TGTGCCTGGAGTGTAAGGGGGCTTCAGCCCCAGCATTTT. Its protein product is CAWSVRGLQPQHF.

This clone showed up just once. CDR3: CASSPTGTRYTGELFF. CDR3 nucleotide sequence: TGTGCCAGCTCCCCTACGGGAACGCGATACACCGGGGAGCTGTTTTTT. This chain connects TRBV18 to TRBJ2-2, with D possibly TRBD2 on 5 matching bases. Looked up from germline, CDR1 is KGHSH and CDR2 is LQKENI. CDR3 size: 16 residues. V was clipped by 6 bases and J by 3 bases, with 17 bases between them.

This clone was picked up a small number of times. The gene calls are TRBV29-1 and TRBJ1-1; the match to TRBD1 covers 8 bases. The CDR3 length is 12 residues. Germline assignment: CDR1 SQVTM and CDR2 ANQGSEA. V was clipped by 6 bases and J by 4 bases; unmatched bases: 4. DNA for the CDR3: TGCAGCGTGCCGACAGGGGCCACTGAAGCTTTCTTT. Its translation: CSVPTGATEAFF.

V is TRBV19 and J is TRBJ2-1, with TRBD2 identical over 14 bases. The V segment lost 3 bases and the J segment 8 bases; nucleotides outside the gene matches: 6. Germline assignment: CDR1 LNHDA and CDR2 SQIVND (reference sequence). This CDR3 spans 16 amino acids. The CDR3 sequence is CASSIAPGLAGDEQFF. The CDR3, as DNA: TGTGCCAGTAGTATTGCCCCGGGACTAGCGGGGGATGAGCAGTTCTTC.

As regards this clone: One end of the junction fails to match germline, which may point to a read error. This rearrangement joins TRBV7-9 to TRBJ1-2; no firm D call. This CDR3 comprises 12 residues. The germline CDR1 and CDR2 sequences are SEHNR and FQNEAQ (reference sequence). As DNA, the CDR3 is TGTTCCAGCAGCTTAGTTGAGGCAGGCTACACCTTC. Protein sequence: CSSSLVEAGYTF.

This clone was observed a single time. V is TRBV9 and J is TRBJ1-2; a possible D gene is TRBD1 (6 bases). This CDR3 is 15 amino acids long. Germline V lookup: CDR1 SGDLS, CDR2 YYNGEE. V shed 2 bases and J shed 4 bases, with 15 bases lying between them. CDR3 bases: TGTGCCAGCAGCGTTGATGGAGGGGGGGGCTATGGCTACACCTTC. As protein: CASSVDGGGGYGYTF. The variable domain in full, with the rest retrieved from reference TRBV9 and TRBJ1-2, is DSGVTQTPKHLITATGQRVTLRCSPRSGDLSVYWYQQSLDQGLQFLIQYYNGEERAKGNILERFSAQQFPDLHSELNLSSLELGDSALYFCASSVDGGGGYGYTFGSGTRLTVV.

The chain carries TRBV7-2 and TRBJ1-6, with TRBD1 as a possible D gene (5 bases). CDR3 length equals 19 residues. Germline lookup yields CDR1 SGHTA and CDR2 FQGNSA. Trimming left V 1 base short and J 5 bases short, with 21 bases between. The CDR3 sequence: CASSLDPWPAGKNNSPLHF. CDR3 DNA sequence: TGTGCCAGCAGCTTAGACCCCTGGCCGGCAGGGAAAAATAATTCACCCCTCCACTTT.

The V and J genes are TRBV7-9 and TRBJ1-5; TRBD1 matches 7 bases. V lost 1 base to trimming and J lost 1 base; unmatched junction nucleotides: 13. CDR3 size: 19 residues. CDR1 SEHNR and CDR2 FQNEAQ come from the germline V gene (reference sequence). CDR3 coding DNA: TGTGCCAGCAGCTTAGGGGCGGGACAGCCTGGTGGAAGCAATCAGCCCCAGCATTTT. Translating gives CASSLGAGQPGGSNQPQHF.

The chain employs TRBV27 and TRBJ2-2; no firm D call. The CDR3 sequence is 17 residues long. V was shortened by 6 bases and J by 0 bases, with 17 bases between the two germline ends. The germline V gene has CDR1 MNHEY and CDR2 SMNVEV (reference sequence). The CDR3: CASRPIGYSSNTGELFF. The CDR3 DNA reads as TGTGCCAGCAGACCAATTGGGTACAGCTCGAACACCGGGGAGCTGTTTTTT.

The V and J genes are TRBV30 and TRBJ2-3; D might be TRBD1 (6 bases). Germline V lookup: CDR1 GTSNPN, CDR2 SVGIG (reference sequence). There are 14 residues in the CDR3. Trimming cost V 4 bases and J 8 bases, with 19 bases left between them. CDR3 sequence (DNA): TGTGCCTGGATTAGTAACAGGGAAGGACGTACGCAGTATTTT. It yields the protein CAWISNREGRTQYF.

The chain couples TRBV5-1 to TRBJ2-3; 12 bases align to TRBD2. This CDR3 comprises 16 residues. Germline trimming cut 4 bases from V and 1 base from J; bases unmatched to any gene: 4. In germline, CDR1 is SGHRS, CDR2 YFSETQ. The CDR3 sequence is CASSGTSGSGTDTQYF. The CDR3 DNA sequence: TGCGCCAGCAGCGGGACTAGCGGGTCTGGCACAGATACGCAGTATTTT.

The chain couples TRBV5-1 to TRBJ1-4, with a weak D call TRBD1 (6 bases). The CDR3 runs 14 residues. Trimming shortened V by 4 bases and J by 8 bases, and 15 bases separated the two germline ends. Germline loops: CDR1 SGHRS, CDR2 YFSETQ. The CDR3 DNA reads as TGCGCCAGCAGCCCAGACAGGCGTCCGGAAAAACTGTTTTTT. As protein: CASSPDRRPEKLFF.